Below, one TCR beta chain is given with its context. Symptom resolution, clearance, or two negative PCRs marked the recovered donors of Cohort 3. The data were produced by immunoSEQ multiplex PCR, yet TCRdb's version contains in-frame clones alone and is incomplete. The repertoire holds about 400,000 clones, with 87% as singletons. V lost 6 bases and J lost 4; bases outside the gene matches: 3. Germline V lookup: CDR1 MGHRA, CDR2 YSYEKL. The CDR3 has 14 amino acids. The data were obtained in a study of blood T cell repertoires in COVID-19. Sequencing was performed on PBMCs or T cells enriched from blood (not recorded which). The chain couples TRBV4-1 to TRBJ2-4; 10 bases align to TRBD1. The TCR was taken from a woman aged 45-59 years who had recovered from COVID-19. The CDR3 DNA sequence: TGCGCCAGCAGAGGACAGGGGGAGAAAAACATTCAGTACTTC. Protein product: CASRGQGEKNIQYF.